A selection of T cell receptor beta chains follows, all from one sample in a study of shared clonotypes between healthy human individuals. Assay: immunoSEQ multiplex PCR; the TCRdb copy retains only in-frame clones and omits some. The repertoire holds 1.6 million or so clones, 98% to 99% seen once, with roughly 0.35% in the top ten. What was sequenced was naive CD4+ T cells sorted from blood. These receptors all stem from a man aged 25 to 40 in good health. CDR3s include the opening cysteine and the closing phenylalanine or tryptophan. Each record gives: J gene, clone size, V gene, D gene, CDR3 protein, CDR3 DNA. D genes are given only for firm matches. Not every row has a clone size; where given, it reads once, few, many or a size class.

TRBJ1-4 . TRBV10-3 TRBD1 CAIRASTGGANEKLFF TGTGCCATCAGAGCGTCCACAGGGGGGGCTAATGAAAAACTGTTTTTT
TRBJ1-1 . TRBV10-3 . CAISESEVGADTEAFF TGTGCCATCAGTGAGTCCGAAGTAGGGGCCGACACTGAAGCTTTCTTT
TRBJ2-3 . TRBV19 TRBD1 CASSARPDRGDTQYF TGTGCCAGTAGTGCCCGCCCCGACAGGGGTGATACGCAGTATTTT
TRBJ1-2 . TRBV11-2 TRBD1 CASSPGGGNRGSSGYTF TGTGCCAGCAGCCCCGGCGGTGGGAACAGGGGGTCGAGTGGCTACACCTTC
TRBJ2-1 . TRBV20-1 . CSASTDNEQFF TGCAGTGCTAGCACTGACAATGAGCAGTTCTTC
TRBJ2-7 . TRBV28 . CASSVSPGEQYF TGTGCCAGCAGCGTATCCCCAGGAGAGCAGTACTTC
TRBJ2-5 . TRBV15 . CATSRDRPGGEETQYF TGTGCCACCAGCAGAGATCGCCCCGGGGGCGAAGAGACCCAGTACTTC
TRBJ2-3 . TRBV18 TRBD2 CASSPTSAADTQYF TGTGCCAGCTCACCCACTAGCGCGGCAGATACGCAGTATTTT
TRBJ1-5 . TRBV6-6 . CASSSTGLGNQPQHF TGTGCCAGCAGTTCCACAGGGTTAGGCAATCAGCCCCAGCATTTT
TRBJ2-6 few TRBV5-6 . CASSLAGANVLTF TGTGCCAGCAGCTTGGCTGGGGCCAACGTCCTGACTTTC
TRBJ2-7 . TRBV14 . CASSPLYEQYF TGTGCCAGCAGCCCGCTGTACGAGCAGTACTTC
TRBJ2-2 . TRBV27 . CASSPNTGELFF TGTGCCAGCAGCCCGAACACCGGGGAGCTGTTTTTT
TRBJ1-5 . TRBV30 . CAWSGGHGNQPQHF TGTGCCTGGAGTGGGGGCCATGGCAATCAGCCCCAGCATTTT
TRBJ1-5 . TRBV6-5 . CASSYSNSPNSQHF TGTGCCAGCAGTTACTCGAACAGCCCCAACTCCCAGCATTTT
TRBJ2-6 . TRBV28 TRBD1 CASQGVVSGANVLTF TGTGCCAGCCAGGGGGTGGTCTCTGGGGCCAACGTCCTGACTTTC
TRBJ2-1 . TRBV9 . CASSVDGGTSYNEQFF TGTGCCAGCAGCGTAGATGGCGGGACCTCCTACAATGAGCAGTTCTTC
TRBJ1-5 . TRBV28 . CASRIKSRGDQPQHF TGTGCCAGCAGGATAAAGTCTCGGGGGGATCAGCCCCAGCATTTT
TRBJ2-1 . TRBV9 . CASSAIGHPNEQFF TGTGCCAGCAGCGCAATCGGTCACCCCAATGAGCAGTTCTTC
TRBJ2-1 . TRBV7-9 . CASSLFGSEDEQFF TGTGCCAGCAGCTTATTCGGCAGCGAGGATGAGCAGTTCTTC
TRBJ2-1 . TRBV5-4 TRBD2 CASSLVAGEGYEQFF TGTGCCAGCAGCTTGGTGGCTGGGGAGGGGTATGAGCAGTTCTTC
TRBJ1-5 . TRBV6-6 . CASTTADSNQPQHF TGTGCCAGCACGACGGCCGATAGCAATCAGCCCCAGCATTTT
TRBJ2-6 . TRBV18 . CASSPRLGGGAGANVLTF TGTGCCAGCTCACCACGGTTGGGCGGGGGCGCTGGGGCCAACGTCCTGACTTTC
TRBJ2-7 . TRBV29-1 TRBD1 CSVEGQGAYEQYF TGCAGCGTTGAAGGACAGGGGGCCTACGAGCAGTACTTC
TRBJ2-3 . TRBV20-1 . CSATVTDTQYF TGCAGTGCTACAGTCACAGATACGCAGTATTTT
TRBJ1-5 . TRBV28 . CASSRGIGPNSNQPQHF TGTGCCAGCAGTCGTGGAATCGGGCCTAATAGCAATCAGCCCCAGCATTTT
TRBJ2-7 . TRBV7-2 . CASSLAIADSYEQYF TGTGCCAGCAGCTTAGCGATAGCGGACTCCTACGAGCAGTACTTC
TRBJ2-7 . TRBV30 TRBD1 CAWSKTGIIYEQYF TGTGCCTGGAGTAAGACAGGGATAATCTACGAGCAGTACTTC
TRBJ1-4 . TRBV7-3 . CASSLTVGEKLFF TGTGCCAGCAGCTTAACCGTTGGTGAAAAACTGTTTTTT
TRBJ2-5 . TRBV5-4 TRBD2 CASSSQELAGGPQTQYF TGTGCCAGCAGCTCACAGGAACTAGCGGGAGGGCCACAGACCCAGTACTTC
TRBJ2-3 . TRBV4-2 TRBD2 CASSPAGSGSAADTQYF TGTGCCAGCAGCCCCGCCGGTAGCGGGAGTGCAGCAGATACGCAGTATTTT